The 27 T cell receptor beta chains below all came from one sample that was sequenced in a study of response to subunit inactivated influenza vaccine. TCRdb used MiXCR to reprocess the RT-PCR reads, holding one entry per CDR3 protein. The sample lists more than 450,000 distinct CDR3 sequences, around 11% occurring once. The sample was also linked to a second study, of T cells expressing NK-cell markers. As reported in that work: With UMIs, 5'RACE template switching was used to make TCR beta cDNA.

Sequenced here: PBMCs from blood, sampled on the day of vaccination. These receptors were collected from a man between 50 and 59 years old who received an inactivated influenza vaccine.

This clonotype was seen a handful of times. The chain is built from TRBV29-1 and TRBJ2-7; no clear D gene. Trimming left V 4 bases short and J 1 base short, with 17 bases between. This CDR3 is built from 15 residues. Germline-derived CDR1 and CDR2 are SQVTM and ANQGSEA. The CDR3 region is CSVAQSDPGSYEQYF. The DNA for the CDR3 is TGCAGCGTTGCCCAGTCAGACCCCGGGTCCTACGAGCAGTACTTC.

This clonotype came up a few times. The V and J genes are TRBV9 and TRBJ2-1, with 13 bases that match TRBD2. CDR3 size: 14 residues. V dropped 7 bases and J dropped 8; count of bases not matched to a gene: 6. Germline CDR1 is SGDLS and CDR2 is YYNGEE. The CDR3 reads CASGRTSGSHEQFF. The CDR3 region has the DNA TGTGCCAGCGGCAGGACTAGCGGGAGTCATGAGCAGTTCTTC.

This clonotype came up many times. This rearrangement joins TRBV4-2 to TRBJ1-1; no reliable D call. V dropped 6 bases and J dropped 1 base, with 9 bases sitting between them. CDR1 LGHNA and CDR2 YNFKEQ come from the germline V gene. CDR3 size: 13 residues. The chain's CDR3 is CASRASGNTEAFF. In nucleotides, the CDR3 is TGTGCCAGCAGGGCCTCCGGGAACACTGAAGCTTTCTTT.

This clonotype was counted between two and nine times. CDR3 coding DNA: TGTGCCAGCAGTCGGACACCTCTCATTGGGGCCAACGTCCTGACTTTC. Amino acids: CASSRTPLIGANVLTF. V is TRBV6-1 and J is TRBJ2-6; tentatively, D is TRBD1 (5 bases). The ends were cut back, 5 bases at V and 3 bases at J, with 14 bases in the middle. Germline CDR1 is MNHNS and CDR2 is SASEGT. This CDR3 comprises 16 residues.

DNA for the CDR3: TGTGCCAGCAGCCTTAGCGGGGTCGACGAGCAGTACTTC. Translated, it gives CASSLSGVDEQYF. This chain links TRBV6-6 with TRBJ2-7; 8 bases match TRBD2. Germline V gene lookup returns CDR1 MNHNY and CDR2 SVGAGI (reference sequence). CDR3 size: 13 residues. The ends lost 6 bases at V and 5 bases at J; junction bases unmatched: 6.

The table lists this clonotype with a few counts. The V and J genes are TRBV10-3 and TRBJ2-7, with D possibly TRBD2 on 6 matching bases. V lost 0 bases and J 0 bases, leaving 15 bases between the germline ends. This CDR3 contains 17 residues. Germline V gene data show CDR1 as ENHRY and CDR2 as SYGVKD. The CDR3 DNA is TGTGCCATCAGTGAGTCTCCCCTAGCGCTTAGCTCCTACGAGCAGTACTTC. Protein product: CAISESPLALSSYEQYF.

The chain has TRBV6-5 and TRBJ2-5, with no clear D. Trimming took 9 bases from V and 3 from J, leaving 11 bases between them. The CDR3 is made up of 12 amino acids. CDR1 and CDR2 (germline): MNHEY, SVGAGI. CDR3 nucleotides: TGTGCCAGTGGGCCTAAAGAAGAGACCCAGTACTTC. Its protein product is CASGPKEETQYF.

This clonotype was observed a few times. This rearrangement joins TRBV27 to TRBJ2-1; the match to TRBD2 covers 8 bases. The CDR3 is made up of 17 amino acids. The germline V gene encodes CDR1 MNHEY and CDR2 SMNVEV (reference sequence). Trimming removed 2 bases from V and 7 bases from J; junction bases left unmatched: 13. As DNA, the CDR3 is TGTGCCAGCAGTTTAAAGGCGACTCCTCGGGGGGGGAATGAGCAGTTCTTC. Amino acid sequence: CASSLKATPRGGNEQFF.

CDR3 bases: TGTGCCAGCAGCTTAGGGCTAGCGGGAGTAAACGGGGAGCTGTTTTTT. Protein: CASSLGLAGVNGELFF. J is TRBJ2-2 and V is TRBV11-2, with 10 bases aligning to TRBD2. This CDR3 has 16 amino acids. The germline gives CDR1 SGHAT, CDR2 FQNNGV. Unmatched junction bases numbered 6, after V lost 1 base and J lost 7 bases.

This clonotype was picked up a small number of times. The gene calls are TRBV5-1 and TRBJ2-1; 9 nucleotides agree with TRBD1. The CDR3 sequence is 17 residues long. The V and J ends lost 3 bases and 4 bases, in that order; junction bases with no gene match: 11. Germline CDR1 and CDR2: SGHRS and YFSETQ. The CDR3 sequence: CASSSTGGAGSYNEQFF. The CDR3 nucleotides are TGCGCCAGCAGCTCAACAGGGGGCGCGGGATCGTACAATGAGCAGTTCTTC.

This clonotype was detected only a few times. The chain has TRBV11-1 and TRBJ2-5; D gene uncertain. The V end was cut by 1 base, the J end by 2 bases, with 8 bases between. Looked up from germline, CDR1 is SGHAT and CDR2 is FQDESV (reference sequence). The CDR3 totals 14 residues. This CDR3 reads CASSLGPVQETQYF. The CDR3 DNA sequence: TGTGCCAGCAGCTTAGGGCCAGTTCAAGAGACCCAGTACTTC.

Ten or more counts support this clonotype. The chain is built from TRBV2 and TRBJ2-1; tentatively, D is TRBD2 (6 bases). This CDR3 spans 14 amino acids. Trimming pared 6 bases from V and 0 bases from J, leaving 9 bases between. From germline, CDR1 is SNHLY and CDR2 FYNNEI. CDR3 coding DNA: TGTGCCAGCAGGTGGGGGGACTCCTACAATGAGCAGTTCTTC. It codes for CASRWGDSYNEQFF. Variable domain in full (rest from reference TRBV2 and TRBJ2-1): EPEVTQTPSHQVTQMGQEVILRCVPISNHLYFYWYRQILGQKVEFLVSFYNNEISEKSEIFDDQFSVERPDGSNFTLKIRSTKLEDSAMYFCASRWGDSYNEQFFGPGTRLTVL.

The gene calls are TRBV5-1 and TRBJ2-1; D is possibly TRBD1 (5 bases). CDR1 is SGHRS and CDR2 is YFSETQ in the germline V gene. Trimming shortened V by 2 bases and J by 3 bases, and 15 bases separated the two germline ends. The CDR3 is 16 residues long. The CDR3 is CASSFGDSVSYNEQFF. The CDR3 coding sequence is TGCGCCAGCAGCTTTGGAGACAGCGTTAGCTACAATGAGCAGTTCTTC.

The V and J genes are TRBV4-1 and TRBJ1-6; D is unclear. Trimming cost V 5 bases and J 0 bases, with 11 bases left between them. This CDR3 contains 16 residues. CDR1 is MGHRA, CDR2 YSYEKL, per germline. The CDR3 is CASSAQQSSYNSPLHF. The CDR3 DNA is TGCGCCAGCAGCGCCCAACAGAGCTCCTATAATTCACCCCTCCACTTT.

This clonotype was recorded a few times. This chain joins TRBV7-9 and TRBJ2-7; no clear D gene. This CDR3 region has 13 residues. Germline V gives CDR1 SEHNR, CDR2 FQNEAQ (reference sequence). V was cut by 2 bases and J by 0 bases, with 5 bases left in between. CDR3 loop: CASSLQISYEQYF. CDR3 DNA: TGTGCCAGCAGCTTACAGATCTCCTACGAGCAGTACTTC.

Many counts were recorded for this clonotype. The J gene is TRBJ2-4, the V gene TRBV6-5; no clear D gene. This CDR3 region has 14 residues. Germline V CDR1 and CDR2: MNHEY, SVGAGI. Trimming pared 0 bases from V and 0 bases from J, leaving 3 bases between. In DNA, the CDR3 is TGTGCCAGCAGTTACTCGTTAGCCAAAAACATTCAGTACTTC. It yields the protein CASSYSLAKNIQYF.

The sample holds many counts of this clonotype. V usage is TRBV5-1 and J usage is TRBJ2-5; no reliable D call. The CDR3 length is 15 residues. Trimming stripped 0 bases from V and 0 bases from J, with 9 bases between. Germline V gene lookup returns CDR1 SGHRS and CDR2 YFSETQ. CDR3 sequence (DNA): TGCGCCAGCAGCTTGGGTGCCGTGTACCAAGAGACCCAGTACTTC. It encodes CASSLGAVYQETQYF. The full variable domain, with the rest looked up from reference TRBV5-1 and TRBJ2-5, is KAGVTQTPRYLIKTRGQQVTLSCSPISGHRSVSWYQQTPGQGLQFLFEYFSETQRNKGNFPGRFSGRQFSNSRSEMNVSTLELGDSALYLCASSLGAVYQETQYFGPGTRLLVL.

J is TRBJ2-3 and V is TRBV5-1; no reliable D call. The germline V and J ends were trimmed by 3 bases and 7 bases, with 9 bases remaining between them. This CDR3 contains 12 residues. Germline V CDR1 and CDR2: SGHRS, YFSETQ. Here the CDR3 reads CASSSSIHTQYF. The CDR3 nucleotides are TGCGCCAGCAGCTCAAGCATTCATACGCAGTATTTT.

This clonotype has ten or more counts. The CDR3 is CASTEWGLEDTQYF. DNA of the CDR3: TGTGCCAGCACAGAATGGGGACTAGAGGATACGCAGTATTTT. The chain carries TRBV6-1 and TRBJ2-3, with 8 bases matching TRBD2. Germline assignment: CDR1 MNHNS and CDR2 SASEGT. The J segment lost 6 bases and the V segment lost 7 bases, leaving 9 bases of the junction unmatched. CDR3 length: 14 amino acids.

The chain couples TRBV5-1 to TRBJ1-6; D uncertain. The CDR3 runs to 17 residues. Trimming stripped 0 bases from V and 3 bases from J, with 13 bases between. The germline V gene has CDR1 SGHRS and CDR2 YFSETQ. In DNA form, the CDR3 reads TGCGCCAGCAGCTTGGAGGGCAGATCCTTCTATAATTCACCCCTCCACTTT. Translated: CASSLEGRSFYNSPLHF.

There are a few counts of this clonotype. The V gene is TRBV7-2, the J gene TRBJ2-1; 15 bases fit TRBD2. This CDR3 comprises 16 residues. V shed 5 bases and J 6 bases; nucleotides not matched to a gene: 5. Germline CDR1 is SGHTA and CDR2 is FQGNSA. DNA for the CDR3: TGTGCCAGCAGCACCCGGACTAGCGGGAGGGCCAATGAGCAGTTCTTC. It translates to CASSTRTSGRANEQFF.

This chain uses TRBV10-3 with TRBJ2-1; 7 bases line up with TRBD2. Germline V gene sequence: CDR1 ENHRY, CDR2 SYGVKD. The CDR3 is 13 residues long. The V segment lost 7 bases and the J segment 3 bases; nucleotides outside the gene matches: 3. In nucleotides, the CDR3 is TGTGCCATCATGGAGCGGGACTACAATGAGCAGTTCTTC. Translation gives CAIMERDYNEQFF.

The gene calls are TRBV7-6 and TRBJ2-7; TRBD1 matches 9 bases. The CDR3 is 15 residues long. CDR1 is SGHVS, CDR2 FNYEAQ, per germline. J gave up 3 bases and V 1 base, and 4 bases lay outside the gene matches. The CDR3 region has the DNA TGTGCCAGCAGCTTAGGGACAGGGGATGGCTACGAGCAGTACTTC. Protein: CASSLGTGDGYEQYF. The full variable domain, rest sourced from reference TRBV7-6 and TRBJ2-7, is GAGVSQSPRYKVTKRGQDVALRCDPISGHVSLYWYRQALGQGPEFLTYFNYEAQQDKSGLPNDRFSAERPEGSISTLTIQRTEQRDSAMYRCASSLGTGDGYEQYFGPGTRLTVT.

This clonotype occurred a few times. The chain links TRBV12-3 or TRBV12-4 to TRBJ1-5, with 11 bases aligning to TRBD1. CDR3 length: 15 residues. The V segment lost 3 bases and the J segment 6 bases; nucleotides outside the gene matches: 4. This CDR3 is CASSFGTGGAQPQHF. The CDR3 nucleotides are TGTGCCAGCAGTTTCGGGACAGGGGGTGCTCAGCCCCAGCATTTT.

V is TRBV20-1 and J is TRBJ2-7; D could derive from TRBD1 or TRBD2 (5 bases each). Germline V lookup: CDR1 DFQATT, CDR2 SNEGSKA (reference sequence). Trimming shortened V by 4 bases and J by 0 bases, and 19 bases separated the two germline ends. The CDR3 extends over 16 amino acids. The DNA for the CDR3 is TGCAGTGCTAAGGGGACGAGCGGATTGAGCTCCTACGAGCAGTACTTC. Its translation: CSAKGTSGLSSYEQYF.

The sample holds a few counts of this clonotype. The CDR3 region has the DNA TGCGCCAGCAGCTTGGCCGGGGGGACCGGCCCCGCAGATACGCAGTATTTT. Encoded protein: CASSLAGGTGPADTQYF. The V call is TRBV5-1, the J call TRBJ2-3; 7 bases fit TRBD2. V lost 0 bases, J lost 4 bases, and 11 bases stayed unmatched. CDR1 is SGHRS and CDR2 is YFSETQ in the germline V gene. This CDR3 is built from 17 residues.

J is TRBJ1-2 and V is TRBV5-4, with 8 bases fitting TRBD1. The V gene end was trimmed by 4 bases and the J gene end by 7 bases; junction bases not matched to a gene: 15. CDR3 length: 16 residues. CDR1 and CDR2 from the germline V gene are SGHNT and YYREEE (reference sequence). CDR3 coding DNA: TGTGCCAGCAGCCCTCAAGGCCAGGGGGCAAAACGTGGCTACACCTTC. Amino acid sequence: CASSPQGQGAKRGYTF.